The 26 T cell receptor beta chains presented below share a single source sample, sequenced in a study of T cell repertoires in cytomegalovirus infection. No cognate antigen is known for these TCRs. TCRdb recomputed calls from the reads with MiXCR, one row per CDR3 protein. The sample has some 130,000 distinct CDR3 sequences, 24% seen once. Sequenced input: PBMCs, sequenced either directly or after in vitro stimulation (not recorded which). These receptors all come from a human donor in good health (CMV status not recorded). Some clones in this sample may be carry-over from other donors' samples.

This clonotype has only a few counts. CDR3 sequence (DNA): TGCGCCAGCAGCCAAGAAGGCGGTAGGGGGGAAAATTCACCCCTCCACTTT. Its translation is CASSQEGGRGENSPLHF. The J gene is TRBJ1-6, the V gene TRBV4-3, with D possibly matching TRBD1 (6 bases). The CDR3 spans 17 residues. Per germline, CDR1 LGHNA and CDR2 YSLEER. The ends were cut back, 0 bases at V and 7 bases at J, with 16 bases in the middle.

In its sample, this clonotype was seen many times. The chain links TRBV18 to TRBJ1-1; no clear D gene. The CDR3 has 13 amino acids. Looked up from germline, CDR1 is KGHSH and CDR2 is LQKENI. V lost 1 base, J lost 3 bases, and 6 bases lay in between. The CDR3 loop is CASSPRQDTEAFF. CDR3 nucleotide sequence: TGTGCCAGCTCACCACGGCAGGACACTGAAGCTTTCTTT.

This clonotype was recorded a few times. This sequence joins TRBV7-9 and TRBJ1-1; D is ambiguous. The germline CDR1 and CDR2 sequences are SEHNR and FQNEAQ (reference sequence). With 4 bases removed from V and 1 base from J, the gap between germline ends came to 7 bases. The CDR3 length is 13 residues. CDR3 nucleotide sequence: TGTGCCAGCAGCTCTTTATCGAACACTGAAGCTTTCTTT. Translating gives CASSSLSNTEAFF. The full variable domain, rest sourced from reference TRBV7-9 and TRBJ1-1, is DTGVSQNPRHKITKRGQNVTFRCDPISEHNRLYWYRQTLGQGPEFLTYFQNEAQLEKSRLLSDRFSAERPKGSFSTLEIQRTEQGDSAMYLCASSSLSNTEAFFGQGTRLTVV.

Only a few counts were recorded for this clonotype. This chain connects TRBV12-3 or TRBV12-4 to TRBJ2-5, with 7 bases that match TRBD2. The junction had 10 bases not matched to a gene; V was cut back by 3 bases and J by 3 bases. This CDR3 has 16 residues. The CDR3 spells CASSLGGSALEETQYF. The CDR3 DNA reads TGTGCCAGCAGTTTGGGCGGGAGCGCCTTAGAAGAGACCCAGTACTTC.

This clonotype was recorded at least ten times. It is unclear where the CDR3 begins or ends on the DNA, so no DNA is shown, and the CDR3 is as TCRdb lists it. The gene calls are TRBV7-5 and TRBJ2-7; the table's D gene call, TRBD1, was not cross checked with the DNA. TRBV7-5 is assigned pseudogene status. The CDR3 extends over 14 residues, inclusive of both ends. The CDR3 reads CISVPEPGSDEQYV.

This clonotype has only a few counts. The genes are TRBV4-3 and TRBJ2-5; TRBD2 matches at 10 bases. This CDR3 comprises 17 residues. J gave up 2 bases and V 3 bases, and 9 bases lay outside the gene matches. From germline, CDR1 is LGHNA and CDR2 YSLEER. CDR3 sequence reads: CASSQGGALAGQETQYF. CDR3 in DNA: TGCGCCAGCAGCCAGGGGGGTGCACTAGCGGGACAAGAGACCCAGTACTTC.

The rearrangement links TRBV20-1 to TRBJ2-2; weak D call: TRBD1 (5 bases). Trimming stripped 0 bases from V and 6 bases from J, with 8 bases between. The CDR3 is made up of 13 amino acids. The germline V gene has CDR1 DFQATT and CDR2 SNEGSKA (reference sequence). CDR3 bases: TGCAGTGCTAGAGATCCAGGGTCCGGGGAGCTGTTTTTT. Translation: CSARDPGSGELFF.

V gene TRBV14 combines with J gene TRBJ2-1, with D uncertain. The germline gives CDR1 SGHDN, CDR2 FVKESK. The V gene lost 3 bases and the J gene lost 4 bases, with 7 bases spanning the gap. This CDR3 contains 13 residues. The chain's CDR3 is CASSHFGYNEQFF. Written as DNA, the CDR3 is TGTGCCAGCAGCCATTTTGGATACAATGAGCAGTTCTTC.

In this sample, this clonotype turned up a few times. The chain recombines TRBV6-2 or TRBV6-3 with TRBJ1-5; 7 positions match TRBD1. CDR3 length: 14 amino acids. The J segment lost 5 bases and the V segment lost 6 bases, leaving 7 bases of the junction unmatched. Germline assignment: CDR1 MNHEY and CDR2 SVGEGT. The CDR3 bases are TGTGCCAGCAGACCGGGACAGATTTATCAGCCCCAGCATTTT. It specifies CASRPGQIYQPQHF.

In this sample, this clonotype turned up many times. This chain joins TRBV7-9 and TRBJ2-3, with D perhaps given as TRBD1 or TRBD2 (5 bases each). Germline values: CDR1 SEHNR, CDR2 FQNEAQ (reference sequence). Deletions cut 1 base from V and 2 bases from J, with 7 bases between. The CDR3 has 14 residues. This chain's CDR3 is CASSLGGITDTQYF. The CDR3 bases are TGTGCCAGCAGCTTAGGGGGGATCACAGATACGCAGTATTTT.

The CDR3 sequence: CASSAYGEGDQPQHF. The CDR3 nucleotides read TGTGCCAGCAGTGCCTACGGAGAAGGGGATCAGCCCCAGCATTTT. The chain has TRBV25-1 and TRBJ1-5; D perhaps matches TRBD1 (5 bases). This CDR3 has 15 amino acids. V was cut by 4 bases and J by 5 bases, with 15 bases left in between. The germline V gene encodes CDR1 MGHDK and CDR2 SYGVNS.

The chain links TRBV7-6 to TRBJ2-6; 9 bases agree with TRBD1. The V segment lost 1 base and the J segment 8 bases; nucleotides outside the gene matches: 6. The CDR3 is 16 amino acids. Germline V gives CDR1 SGHVS, CDR2 FNYEAQ. The CDR3 bases are TGTGCCAGCAGCTTAGGACAGGGACAGGGTCCCAACGTCCTGACTTTC. This sequence encodes CASSLGQGQGPNVLTF.

This clonotype was detected a few times. The rearrangement links TRBV7-2 to TRBJ2-5; no clear D gene. Trimming stripped 5 bases from V and 13 bases from J, with 17 bases between. The CDR3 runs to 12 residues. Germline CDR1 reads SGHTA; CDR2 reads FQGNSA. CDR3 in DNA: TGTGCCAGCAGCACCAACCCCAGAGACCGGTACTTC. Protein sequence: CASSTNPRDRYF. Based on the CDR3 plus reference TRBV7-2 and TRBJ2-5, the full variable domain is GAGVSQSPSNKVTEKGKDVELRCDPISGHTALYWYRQSLGQGLEFLIYFQGNSAPDKSGLPSDRFSAERTGGSVSTLTIQRTQQEDSAVYLCASSTNPRDRYFGPGTRLLVL.

This clonotype was seen more than once but under ten times. The rearrangement joins TRBV20-1 to TRBJ1-1, with D perhaps TRBD1 (5 bases). Trimming cost V 0 bases and J 5 bases, with 19 bases left between them. Per the germline V gene, CDR1 is DFQATT and CDR2 is SNEGSKA (reference sequence). The CDR3 runs 16 residues. CDR3: CSARDPRDNGGTEAFF. CDR3 coding DNA: TGCAGTGCTAGAGATCCAAGAGACAATGGGGGGACTGAAGCTTTCTTT.

This clonotype was observed a handful of times. This chain connects TRBV6-1 to TRBJ1-1; tentatively, D is TRBD1 (5 bases). With 4 bases removed from V and 4 bases from J, the gap between germline ends came to 16 bases. Germline CDR1 and CDR2: MNHNS and SASEGT. This CDR3 is built from 15 residues. The CDR3 sequence: CASSVRLMGGTEAFF. CDR3 sequence (DNA): TGTGCCAGCAGTGTAAGGTTAATGGGGGGCACTGAAGCTTTCTTT.

This clonotype occurred a few times. V gene TRBV19 combines with J gene TRBJ2-1, with D tentatively TRBD2 (5 bases). Germline V lookup: CDR1 LNHDA, CDR2 SQIVND (reference sequence). The ends were cut back, 4 bases at V and 8 bases at J, with 12 bases in the middle. The CDR3 extends over 13 amino acids. The DNA of the CDR3 is TGTGCCAGTAGTAGAGCTAGCTGGGATGAGCAGTTCTTC. Translating gives CASSRASWDEQFF.

The table lists this clonotype with many counts. This chain links TRBV7-2 with TRBJ2-2; D may be TRBD1 (6 bases). CDR1 and CDR2 from the germline V gene are SGHTA and FQGNSA. The CDR3 length is 15 residues. Trimming removed 2 bases from V and 4 bases from J, with 11 bases in between. The CDR3 DNA follows: TGTGCCAGCAGCTTAAGGAAGGGGGTCACCGGGGAGCTGTTTTTT. Its translation is CASSLRKGVTGELFF.

The chain links TRBV6-1 to TRBJ1-1; TRBD1 is a possible D gene (5 bases). The V end was cut by 5 bases, the J end by 3 bases, with 19 bases between. The germline CDR1 and CDR2 sequences are MNHNS and SASEGT. The CDR3 totals 16 residues. The CDR3, as DNA: TGTGCCAGCAGTTACCGTCCGGGACTAAGCGACACTGAAGCTTTCTTT. As protein: CASSYRPGLSDTEAFF.

V is TRBV11-2 and J is TRBJ1-3; D gene unclear. Between the trimmed V and J ends, which lost 1 base and 0 bases, there was a span of 10 bases. The CDR3 contains 16 residues. The germline CDR1 and CDR2 sequences are SGHAT and FQNNGV. The CDR3 sequence: CASSLGFGDSGNTIYF. As DNA, the CDR3 is TGTGCCAGCAGCTTAGGGTTCGGGGACTCTGGAAACACCATATATTTT.

The chain is built from TRBV11-2 and TRBJ2-1, with TRBD2 matching 11 bases. Germline CDR1 and CDR2: SGHAT and FQNNGV. The CDR3 has 18 residues. Trimming cost V 5 bases and J 9 bases; bases outside gene matches: 18. The CDR3: CASSTIAGGPKNVSEQFF. CDR3 nucleotides: TGTGCCAGCAGCACCATAGCGGGAGGGCCGAAAAATGTCAGTGAGCAGTTCTTC.

This clonotype was seen just once. The chain has TRBV14 and TRBJ2-3, with D perhaps being TRBD1 or TRBD2 (5 bases each). CDR1 and CDR2 from the germline V gene are SGHDN and FVKESK. This CDR3 is 14 amino acids long. V was shortened by 4 bases and J by 5 bases, with 13 bases between the two germline ends. This chain's CDR3 is CASSPRGRGDTQYF. The DNA for the CDR3 is TGTGCCAGCAGCCCCCGGGGCAGAGGAGATACGCAGTATTTT. Full variable domain (remainder filled in from reference TRBV14 and TRBJ2-3): EAGVTQFPSHSVIEKGQTVTLRCDPISGHDNLYWYRRVMGKEIKFLLHFVKESKQDESGMPNNRFLAERTGGTYSTLKVQPAELEDSGVYFCASSPRGRGDTQYFGPGTRLTVL.

This clonotype turned up a few times. V gene TRBV12-3 or TRBV12-4 combines with J gene TRBJ2-7; 10 bases fit TRBD2. Trimming cost V 2 bases and J 7 bases; bases outside gene matches: 5. CDR3 size: 14 residues. The CDR3 sequence is CASSLSRLAGEQYF. The CDR3 DNA reads as TGTGCCAGCAGTTTATCGAGACTAGCGGGTGAGCAGTACTTC.

This clonotype was counted at least ten times. The V gene is TRBV20-1, the J gene TRBJ1-5, with D perhaps TRBD1 (5 bases). Germline V CDR1 and CDR2: DFQATT, SNEGSKA (reference sequence). CDR3 length equals 13 residues. Trimming removed 0 bases from V and 5 bases from J, with 8 bases in between. CDR3 loop: CSAREQDDQPQHF. In nucleotides, the CDR3 is TGCAGTGCTAGAGAACAGGACGATCAGCCCCAGCATTTT.

This clonotype showed up just a few times. The chain employs TRBV10-3 and TRBJ2-6; D is unclear. The germline CDR1 and CDR2 sequences are ENHRY and SYGVKD. The CDR3 totals 16 residues. The germline V and J ends were trimmed by 3 bases and 0 bases, with 9 bases remaining between them. The CDR3 loop is CAISELTFSGANVLTF. The CDR3 DNA reads as TGTGCCATCAGTGAATTAACCTTCTCTGGGGCCAACGTCCTGACTTTC.

This clonotype was seen a few times. This chain links TRBV3-1 with TRBJ2-1; D might be TRBD1 or TRBD2, each matching 5 bases. Germline V gene lookup returns CDR1 LGHDT and CDR2 YNNKEL (reference sequence). Trimming cost V 0 bases and J 6 bases, with 9 bases left between them. The CDR3 totals 14 residues. Here the CDR3 reads CASSQERGFNEQFF. The CDR3 bases are TGTGCCAGCAGCCAAGAGAGGGGTTTCAATGAGCAGTTCTTC.

The chain combines TRBV5-4 with TRBJ2-7; 7 bases fit TRBD2. V lost 0 bases to trimming and J lost 5 bases; unmatched junction nucleotides: 5. The CDR3 spans 14 residues. CDR1 SGHNT and CDR2 YYREEE come from the germline V gene (reference sequence). CDR3 coding DNA: TGTGCCAGCAGCTTGGCGAGCGGGAAGGACGAGCAGTACTTC. Translating it yields CASSLASGKDEQYF.